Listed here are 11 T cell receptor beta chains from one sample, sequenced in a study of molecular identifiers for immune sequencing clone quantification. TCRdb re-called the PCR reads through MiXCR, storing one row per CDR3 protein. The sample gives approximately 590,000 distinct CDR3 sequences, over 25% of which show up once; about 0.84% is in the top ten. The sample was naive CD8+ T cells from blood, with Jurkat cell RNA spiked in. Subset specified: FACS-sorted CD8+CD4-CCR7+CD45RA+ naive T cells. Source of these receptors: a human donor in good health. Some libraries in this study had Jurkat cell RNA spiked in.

CDR3 sequence reads: CASRSSAGVNTGELFF. The CDR3 region has the DNA TGTGCCAGCCGATCCTCAGCGGGGGTGAACACCGGGGAGCTGTTTTTT. This sequence joins TRBV5-6 and TRBJ2-2; 8 bases agree with TRBD2. V was pared by 7 bases and J by 1 base, with 9 bases of the junction left unmatched. There are 16 residues in the CDR3. The V gene's germline CDR1 is SGHDT and CDR2 YYEEEE. Based on the CDR3 plus reference TRBV5-6 and TRBJ2-2, the full variable domain is DAGVTQSPTHLIKTRGQQVTLRCSPKSGHDTVSWYQQALGQGPQFIFQYYEEEERQRGNFPDRFSGHQFPNYSSELNVNALLLGDSALYLCASRSSAGVNTGELFFGEGSRLTVL.

In nucleotides, the CDR3 is TGTGCCAGCAGTTACACGTGCTACGAGCAGTACTTC. Amino acids: CASSYTCYEQYF. This chain uses TRBV6-5 with TRBJ2-7; D is unresolved. This CDR3 has 12 amino acids. The ends were cut back, 2 bases at V and 3 bases at J, with 5 bases in the middle. Germline CDR1 is MNHEY and CDR2 is SVGAGI.

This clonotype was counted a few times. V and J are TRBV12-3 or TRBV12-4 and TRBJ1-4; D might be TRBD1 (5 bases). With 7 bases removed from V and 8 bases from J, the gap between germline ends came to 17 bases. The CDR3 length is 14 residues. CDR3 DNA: TGTGCCAGCACCTCGACGGGACGGGACGAAAAACTGTTTTTT. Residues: CASTSTGRDEKLFF.

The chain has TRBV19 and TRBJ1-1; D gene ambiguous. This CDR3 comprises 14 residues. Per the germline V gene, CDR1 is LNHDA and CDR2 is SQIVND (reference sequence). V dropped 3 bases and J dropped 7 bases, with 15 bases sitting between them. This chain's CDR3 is CASSIPPNLDEAFF. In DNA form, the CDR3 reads TGTGCCAGTAGTATCCCCCCGAACCTCGATGAAGCTTTCTTT.

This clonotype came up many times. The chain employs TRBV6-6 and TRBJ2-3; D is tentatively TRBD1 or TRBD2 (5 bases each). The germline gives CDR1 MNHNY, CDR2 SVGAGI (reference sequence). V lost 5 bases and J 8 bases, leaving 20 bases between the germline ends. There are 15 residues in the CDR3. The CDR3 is CASSKGTGNLRTQYF. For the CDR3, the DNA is TGTGCCAGCAGTAAGGGGACCGGCAACCTTCGTACGCAGTATTTT.

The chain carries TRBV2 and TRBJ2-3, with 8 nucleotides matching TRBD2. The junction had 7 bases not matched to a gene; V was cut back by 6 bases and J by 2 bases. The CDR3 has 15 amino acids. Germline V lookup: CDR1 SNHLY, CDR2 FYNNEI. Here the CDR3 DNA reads TGTGCCAGCAGCGATGCGGGGGGATCCACAGATACGCAGTATTTT. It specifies CASSDAGGSTDTQYF.

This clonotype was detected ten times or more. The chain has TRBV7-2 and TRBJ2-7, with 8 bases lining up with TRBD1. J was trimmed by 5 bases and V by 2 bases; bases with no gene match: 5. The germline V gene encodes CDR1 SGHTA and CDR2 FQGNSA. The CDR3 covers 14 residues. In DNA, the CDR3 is TGTGCCAGCAGCTTACCCGGGACAGGTAACGAGCAGTACTTC. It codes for CASSLPGTGNEQYF. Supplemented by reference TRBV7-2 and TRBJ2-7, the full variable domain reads GAGVSQSPSNKVTEKGKDVELRCDPISGHTALYWYRQSLGQGLEFLIYFQGNSAPDKSGLPSDRFSAERTGGSVSTLTIQRTQQEDSAVYLCASSLPGTGNEQYFGPGTRLTVT.

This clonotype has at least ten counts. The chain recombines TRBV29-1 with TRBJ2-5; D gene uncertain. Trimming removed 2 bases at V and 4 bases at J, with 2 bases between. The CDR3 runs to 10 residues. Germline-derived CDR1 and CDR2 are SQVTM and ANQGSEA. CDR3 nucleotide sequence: TGCAGCGTTGAAACAGAGACCCAGTACTTC. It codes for CSVETETQYF.

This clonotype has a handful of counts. The CDR3 bases are TGTGCCAGCAGTTTATGGGGCACTGCCGCGACCCAGTACTTC. This gives the protein CASSLWGTAATQYF. The rearrangement uses TRBV27 and TRBJ2-5; weak D call: TRBD1 (5 bases). Germline V gives CDR1 MNHEY, CDR2 SMNVEV (reference sequence). Between the trimmed V and J ends, which lost 1 base and 7 bases, there was a span of 13 bases. The CDR3 loop spans 14 amino acids.

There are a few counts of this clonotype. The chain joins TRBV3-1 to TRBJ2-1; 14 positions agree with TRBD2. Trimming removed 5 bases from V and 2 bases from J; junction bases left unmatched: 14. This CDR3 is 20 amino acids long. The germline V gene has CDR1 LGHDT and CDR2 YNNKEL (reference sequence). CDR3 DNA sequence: TGTGCCAGCAGCACCCTTACCGGGACTAGCGGGAGAGGGACCTACAATGAGCAGTTCTTC. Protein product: CASSTLTGTSGRGTYNEQFF.

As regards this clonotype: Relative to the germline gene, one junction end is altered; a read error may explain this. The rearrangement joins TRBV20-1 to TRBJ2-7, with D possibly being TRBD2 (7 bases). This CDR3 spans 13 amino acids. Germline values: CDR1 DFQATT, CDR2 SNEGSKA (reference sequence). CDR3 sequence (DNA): TGCAGTGCTAGAGGGGGGGGCTCCAACGAGCAGTACTTC. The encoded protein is CSARGGGSNEQYF.